The present T cell receptor beta chain was sequenced within a study of T cell changes during pregnancy in multiple sclerosis. The table came from immunoSEQ multiplex PCR; TCRdb's copy has only in-frame clones and leaves some out. The table shows about 18,000 clones, with around 89% occurring only once. Sequenced here: CD4+ T cells from peripheral blood mononuclear cells, sampled in the first trimester of pregnancy. The clonotype was recovered from a female donor in good health, enrolled as a control in a pregnancy study.

CDR3 protein: CASREITTEAFF. The CDR3 DNA is TGTGCCAGCAGAGAGATCACCACTGAAGCTTTCTTT. The chain employs TRBV28 and TRBJ1-1; D gene unclear. The CDR3 is 12 residues long. The V gene's germline CDR1 is MDHEN and CDR2 SYDVKM. Trimming shortened V by 6 bases and J by 4 bases, and 9 bases separated the two germline ends.